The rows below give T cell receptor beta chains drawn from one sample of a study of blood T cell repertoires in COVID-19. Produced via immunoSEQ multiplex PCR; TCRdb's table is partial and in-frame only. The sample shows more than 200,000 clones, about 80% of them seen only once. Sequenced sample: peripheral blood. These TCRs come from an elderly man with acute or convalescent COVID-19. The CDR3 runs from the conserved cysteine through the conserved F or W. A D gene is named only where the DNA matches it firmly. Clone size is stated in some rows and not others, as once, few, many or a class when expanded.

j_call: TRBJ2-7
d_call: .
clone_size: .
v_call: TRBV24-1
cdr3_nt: TGTGCCACCAATGGACTTCGAACCTACGAGCAGTACTTC
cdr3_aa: CATNGLRTYEQYF

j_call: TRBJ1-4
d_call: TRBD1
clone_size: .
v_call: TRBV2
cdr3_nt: TGTGCCTCTCACCCGGGACAGGGGTTTGATAATGAAAAACTGTTTTTT
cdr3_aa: CASHPGQGFDNEKLFF

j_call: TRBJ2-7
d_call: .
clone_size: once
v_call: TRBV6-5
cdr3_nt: TGTGCCAGCAGTCCTTATGCTAGCGAGCAGTACTTC
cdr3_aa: CASSPYASEQYF

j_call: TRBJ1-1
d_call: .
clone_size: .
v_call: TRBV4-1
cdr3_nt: TGCGCCAGCAGCCCCCGCTCCCACGTACAGAACACTGAAGCTTTCTTT
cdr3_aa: CASSPRSHVQNTEAFF

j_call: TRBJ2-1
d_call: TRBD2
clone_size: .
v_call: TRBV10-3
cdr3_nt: TGTGCCATCAGTGACCCCCCGGGGACTAGCGGGAGGGAGGAGCAGTTCTTC
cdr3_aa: CAISDPPGTSGREEQFF

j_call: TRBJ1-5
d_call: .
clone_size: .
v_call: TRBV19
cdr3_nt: TGTGCCAGTAGTATAGTTGGAGGGATGGTCGCGGGGAATCAGCCCCAGCATTTT
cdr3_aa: CASSIVGGMVAGNQPQHF

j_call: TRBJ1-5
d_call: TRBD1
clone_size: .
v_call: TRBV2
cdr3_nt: TGTGCCAGCGGACAGGGGGAATACTACAATCAGCCCCAGCATTTT
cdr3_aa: CASGQGEYYNQPQHF

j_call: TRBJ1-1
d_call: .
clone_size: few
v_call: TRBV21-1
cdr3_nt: TGTGCCAGCAGCGATTGGGACAGGGGTAACACTGAAGCTTTCTTT
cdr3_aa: CASSDWDRGNTEAFF

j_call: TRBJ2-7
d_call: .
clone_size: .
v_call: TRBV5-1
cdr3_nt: TGCGCCAGCAGCTTCGAGGGGGTGACCTACGAGCAGTACTTC
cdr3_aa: CASSFEGVTYEQYF

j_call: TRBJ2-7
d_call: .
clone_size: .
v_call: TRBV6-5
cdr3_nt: TGTGCCAGCAGTCCCCGACAGAGCCCCTACGAGCAGTACTTC
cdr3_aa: CASSPRQSPYEQYF

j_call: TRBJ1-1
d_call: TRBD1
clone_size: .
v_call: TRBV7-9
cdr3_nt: TGTGCCAGCAGATCCGGGACAGGGGGCAGGACTGAAGCTTTCTTT
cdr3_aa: CASRSGTGGRTEAFF

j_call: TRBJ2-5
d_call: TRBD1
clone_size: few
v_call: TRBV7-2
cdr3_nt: TGTGCCAGCAGCTTAGTACAGGGGTTAGAGACCCAGTACTTC
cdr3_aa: CASSLVQGLETQYF

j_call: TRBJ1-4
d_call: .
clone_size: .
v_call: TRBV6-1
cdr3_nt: TGTGCCAGCAGTGACCCTGGGAGGGAAAAACTGTTTTTT
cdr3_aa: CASSDPGREKLFF

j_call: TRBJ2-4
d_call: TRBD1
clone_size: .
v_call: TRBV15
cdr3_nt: TGTGCCACCAGCAGGGAACGGACAGGACGGGGAGAAAACATTCAGTACTTC
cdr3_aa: CATSRERTGRGENIQYF

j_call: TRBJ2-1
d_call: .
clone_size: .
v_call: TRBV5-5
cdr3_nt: TGTGCCAGCAGCTTGAACTTTTACAATGAGCAGTTCTTC
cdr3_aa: CASSLNFYNEQFF

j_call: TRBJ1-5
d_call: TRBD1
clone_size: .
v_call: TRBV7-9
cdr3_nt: TGTGCCAGCAGCGAAATACAGGGGGAGGGCAATCAGCCCCAGCATTTT
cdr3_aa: CASSEIQGEGNQPQHF

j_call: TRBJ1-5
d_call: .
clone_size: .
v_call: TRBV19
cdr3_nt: TGTGCCAGTACCTCCGGACACCCATGGGGCAATCAGCCCCAGCATTTT
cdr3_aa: CASTSGHPWGNQPQHF

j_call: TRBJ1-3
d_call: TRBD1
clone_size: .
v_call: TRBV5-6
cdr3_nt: TGTGCCAGCAGCCTACTCCCTTCGGACAGGGGGCGAAACACCATATATTTT
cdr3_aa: CASSLLPSDRGRNTIYF

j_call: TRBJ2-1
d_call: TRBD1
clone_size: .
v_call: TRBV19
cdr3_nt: TGTGCCAGTAGCGACCCCCGGGGACAGGGAAACTACAATGAGCAGTTCTTC
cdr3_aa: CASSDPRGQGNYNEQFF

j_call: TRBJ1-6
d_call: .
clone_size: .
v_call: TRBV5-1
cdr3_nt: TGCGCCAGCAGCTCTTTGGGAGGTTATAATTCACCCCTCCACTTT
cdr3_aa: CASSSLGGYNSPLHF

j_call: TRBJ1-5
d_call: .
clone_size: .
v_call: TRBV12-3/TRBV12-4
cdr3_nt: TGTGCCAGCAGTATGACAGATAATCAGCCCCAGCATTTT
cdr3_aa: CASSMTDNQPQHF

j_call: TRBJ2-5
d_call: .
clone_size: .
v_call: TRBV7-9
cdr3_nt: TGTGCCAGCAGCTCGGACCGGAGGCGAGAGACCCAGTACTTC
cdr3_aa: CASSSDRRRETQYF

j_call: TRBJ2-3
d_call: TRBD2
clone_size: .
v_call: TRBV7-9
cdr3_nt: TGTGCCAGCAGCTTTCGCGGGGCTAGCGGGGGGAGTACAGATACGCAGTATTTT
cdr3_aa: CASSFRGASGGSTDTQYF

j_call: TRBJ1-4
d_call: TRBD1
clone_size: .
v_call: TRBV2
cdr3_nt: TGTGCCAGCACAAGGGAAGGGGGCCCAACTAATGAAAAACTGTTTTTT
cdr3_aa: CASTREGGPTNEKLFF

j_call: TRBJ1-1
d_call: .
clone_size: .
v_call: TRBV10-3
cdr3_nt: TGTGCCATCAGTGGACGGACAGACACTGAAGCTTTCTTT
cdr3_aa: CAISGRTDTEAFF

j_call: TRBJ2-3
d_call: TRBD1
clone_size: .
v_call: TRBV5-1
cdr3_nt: TGCGCCAGCAGTTCAGGGGGTGCCACAGATACGCAGTATTTT
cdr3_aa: CASSSGGATDTQYF

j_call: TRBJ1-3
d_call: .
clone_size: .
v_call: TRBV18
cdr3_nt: TGTGCCAGCTCACCTCTCCTCGGGGATTTT
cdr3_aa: CASSPLLGDF

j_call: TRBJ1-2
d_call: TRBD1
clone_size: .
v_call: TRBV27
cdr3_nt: TGTGCCAGCAGTCCCGGGACAGGCCTGCCCGGAGGCTACACCTTC
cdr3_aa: CASSPGTGLPGGYTF

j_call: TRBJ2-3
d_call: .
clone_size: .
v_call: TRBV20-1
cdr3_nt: TGCAGTGCTAGTGGGTTCAAAGACGACAGTGCTAGCACAGATACGCAGTATTTT
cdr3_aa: CSASGFKDDSASTDTQYF

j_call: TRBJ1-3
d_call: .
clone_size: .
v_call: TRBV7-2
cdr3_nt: TGTGCCAGCAGCTTAAGGCAGGGGAGCTCTGGCGGAAACACCATATATTTT
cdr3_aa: CASSLRQGSSGGNTIYF

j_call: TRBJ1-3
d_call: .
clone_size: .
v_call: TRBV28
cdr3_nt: TGTGCCAGCAGATCGACAGTCTCTGGAAACACCATATATTTT
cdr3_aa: CASRSTVSGNTIYF

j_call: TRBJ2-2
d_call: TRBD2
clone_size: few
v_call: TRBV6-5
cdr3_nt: TGTGCCAGCGCACCTCGCCCGGGAGGAGCAGGGGAGCTGTTTTTT
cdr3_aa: CASAPRPGGAGELFF

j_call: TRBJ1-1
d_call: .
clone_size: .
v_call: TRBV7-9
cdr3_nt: TGTGCCAGCAGCTTCTCCCATCTCCGACAGACGAACACTGAAGCTTTCTTT
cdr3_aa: CASSFSHLRQTNTEAFF

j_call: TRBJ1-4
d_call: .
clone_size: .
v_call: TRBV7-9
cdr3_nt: TGTGCCAGCAGCTTAGGCGTATGGGAAAAACTGTTTTTT
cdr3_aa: CASSLGVWEKLFF

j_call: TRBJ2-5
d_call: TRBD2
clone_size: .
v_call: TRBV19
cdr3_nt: TGTGCCAGCGCCTCGGGACTAGCGGGAGTGGAGACCCAGTACTTC
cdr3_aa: CASASGLAGVETQYF

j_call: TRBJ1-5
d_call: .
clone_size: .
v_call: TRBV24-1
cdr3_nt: TGTGCCACCGAGGGGAGGATAGCAAATCAGCCCCAGCATTTT
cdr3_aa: CATEGRIANQPQHF

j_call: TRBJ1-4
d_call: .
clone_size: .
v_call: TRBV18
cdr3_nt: TGTGCCAGCTCACCAGACAGGCTTGGGGAAAAACTGTTTTTT
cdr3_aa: CASSPDRLGEKLFF

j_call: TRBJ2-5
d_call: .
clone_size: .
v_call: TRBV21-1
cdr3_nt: TGTGCCAGCAGCAAGACAGGGGAACAGCGCTTGTACCAAGAGACCCAGTACTTC
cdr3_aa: CASSKTGEQRLYQETQYF

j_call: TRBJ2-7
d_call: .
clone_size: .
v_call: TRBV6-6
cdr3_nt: TGTGCCACCTTAGACAAAACCTACGAGCAGTACTTC
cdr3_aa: CATLDKTYEQYF

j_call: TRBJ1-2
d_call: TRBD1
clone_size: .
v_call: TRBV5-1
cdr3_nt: TGCGCCAGCAGCTCGGGGACAGGGGGTGAGAATGGCTACACCTTC
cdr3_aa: CASSSGTGGENGYTF

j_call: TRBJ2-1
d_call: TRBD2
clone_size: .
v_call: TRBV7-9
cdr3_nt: TGTGCCAGCAGCTTAGGCCCGGGACTAGCGGGAGGACATGAGCAGTTCTTC
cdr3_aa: CASSLGPGLAGGHEQFF

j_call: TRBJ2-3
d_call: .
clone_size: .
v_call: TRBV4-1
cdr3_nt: TGCGCCAGCAGTCGAGAGGACAGTCGAATTTGGGTAGATACGCAGTATTTT
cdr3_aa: CASSREDSRIWVDTQYF

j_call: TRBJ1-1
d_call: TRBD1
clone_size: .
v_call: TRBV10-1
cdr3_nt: TGCGCCAGCAGCCGGACAGGGCAGACTGAAGCTTTCTTT
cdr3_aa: CASSRTGQTEAFF

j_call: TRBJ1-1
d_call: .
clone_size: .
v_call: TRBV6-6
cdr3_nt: TGTGCCAGCAGTTACCTAGGGGATGGCACTGAAGCTTTCTTT
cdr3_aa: CASSYLGDGTEAFF

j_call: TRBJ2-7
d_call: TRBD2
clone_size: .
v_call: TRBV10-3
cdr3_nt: TGTGCCATCAGTGAGAAAGTATCGACTAGCGGGAGATACGAGCAGTACTTC
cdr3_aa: CAISEKVSTSGRYEQYF

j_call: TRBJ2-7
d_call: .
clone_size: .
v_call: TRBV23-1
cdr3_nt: TGCGCCAGCAGTCCCGGAGGGATTAATCCATCTCCACGGGAGCAGTACTTC
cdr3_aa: CASSPGGINPSPREQYF

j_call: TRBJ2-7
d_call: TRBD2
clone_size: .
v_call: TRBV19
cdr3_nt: TGTGCCAGTAGTATGAGGGGGACTAGCGGGGAGAGCTCCTACGAGCAGTACTTC
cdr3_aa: CASSMRGTSGESSYEQYF